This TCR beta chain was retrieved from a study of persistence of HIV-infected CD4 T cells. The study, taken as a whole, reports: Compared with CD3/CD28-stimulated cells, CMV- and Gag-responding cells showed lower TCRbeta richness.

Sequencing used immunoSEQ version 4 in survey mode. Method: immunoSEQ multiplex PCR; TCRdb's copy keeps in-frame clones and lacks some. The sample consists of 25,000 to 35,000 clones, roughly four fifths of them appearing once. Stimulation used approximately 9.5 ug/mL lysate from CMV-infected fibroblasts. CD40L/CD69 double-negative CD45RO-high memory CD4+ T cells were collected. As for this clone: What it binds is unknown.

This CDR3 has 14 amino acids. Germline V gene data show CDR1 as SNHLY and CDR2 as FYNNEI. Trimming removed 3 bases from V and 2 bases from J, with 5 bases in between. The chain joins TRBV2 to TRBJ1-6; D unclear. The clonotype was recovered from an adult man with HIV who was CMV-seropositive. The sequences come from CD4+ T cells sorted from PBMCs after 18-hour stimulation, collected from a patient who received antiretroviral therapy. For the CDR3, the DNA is TGTGCCAGCAGTGAGGACCCCTATAATTCACCCCTCCACTTT. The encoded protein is CASSEDPYNSPLHF.